This T cell receptor (beta chain) appears in the sequencing data of a study of blood T cell repertoires in COVID-19. Seattle's enrolled individuals joined amid active infection and were then monitored longitudinally. Here immunoSEQ multiplex PCR was the method, and the copy in TCRdb shows in-frame clones only, minus some. The repertoire includes fewer than 500,000 clones, over 85% of them detected once, and about 0.91% sits in the top ten. Germline trimming cut 2 bases from V and 3 bases from J; bases unmatched to any gene: 1. The CDR3 is 14 amino acids. Germline-derived CDR1 and CDR2 are KGHDR and SFDVKD.

This TCR was sampled from a young man with COVID-19, enrolled during active disease. The sequencing input was peripheral blood. The V call is TRBV24-1, the J call TRBJ1-2; 8 positions match TRBD1. DNA of the CDR3: TGTGCCACCAGTGATTACAGGGGGGACTATGGCTACACCTTC. Translation: CATSDYRGDYGYTF.